This record covers a single TCR beta chain. Trimming removed 0 bases from V and 4 bases from J, with 6 bases in between. Germline-derived CDR1 and CDR2 are SGHRS and YFSETQ. The CDR3 totals 13 residues. These data originate in a study of control samples from healthy donors and cancer patients. Some clones are missing from TCRdb's copy, which holds only in-frame ones; the method was immunoSEQ multiplex PCR. The data hold about 130,000 clones, with 80% to 95% observed a single time. The J gene is TRBJ2-3, the V gene TRBV5-1; D gene unclear. The receptor comes from a man aged 18 to 29 in good health. Sequencing used blood. The CDR3 DNA reads as TGCGCCAGCAGCTTGGCGGTATCAGATACGCAGTATTTT. Its protein product is CASSLAVSDTQYF. The full variable domain, with the rest looked up from reference TRBV5-1 and TRBJ2-3, is KAGVTQTPRYLIKTRGQQVTLSCSPISGHRSVSWYQQTPGQGLQFLFEYFSETQRNKGNFPGRFSGRQFSNSRSEMNVSTLELGDSALYLCASSLAVSDTQYFGPGTRLTVL.